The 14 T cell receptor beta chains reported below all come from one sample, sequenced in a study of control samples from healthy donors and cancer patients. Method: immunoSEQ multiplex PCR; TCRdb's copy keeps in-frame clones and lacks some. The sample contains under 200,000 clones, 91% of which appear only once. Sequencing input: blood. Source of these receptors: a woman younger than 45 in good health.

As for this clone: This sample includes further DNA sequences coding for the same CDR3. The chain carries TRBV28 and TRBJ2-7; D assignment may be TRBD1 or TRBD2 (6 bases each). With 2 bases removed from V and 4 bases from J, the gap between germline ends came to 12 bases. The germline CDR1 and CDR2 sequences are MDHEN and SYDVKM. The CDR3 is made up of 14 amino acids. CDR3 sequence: CASSLGGGSYEQYF. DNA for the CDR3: TGTGCCAGCAGTTTAGGAGGGGGATCGTACGAGCAGTACTTC.

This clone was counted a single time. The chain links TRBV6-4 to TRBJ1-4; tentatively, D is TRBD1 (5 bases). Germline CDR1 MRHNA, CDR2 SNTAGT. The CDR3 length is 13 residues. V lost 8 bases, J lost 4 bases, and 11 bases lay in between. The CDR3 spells CASARTSNEKLFF. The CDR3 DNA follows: TGTGCCAGCGCTAGGACAAGTAATGAAAAACTGTTTTTT.

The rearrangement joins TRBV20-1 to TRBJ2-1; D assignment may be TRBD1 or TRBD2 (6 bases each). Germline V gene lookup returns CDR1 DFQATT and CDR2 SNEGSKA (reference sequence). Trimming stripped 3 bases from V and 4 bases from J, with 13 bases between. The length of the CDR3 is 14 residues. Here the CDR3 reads CSASLGGGYNEQFF. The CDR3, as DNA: TGCAGTGCTAGTTTGGGGGGCGGTTACAATGAGCAGTTCTTC.

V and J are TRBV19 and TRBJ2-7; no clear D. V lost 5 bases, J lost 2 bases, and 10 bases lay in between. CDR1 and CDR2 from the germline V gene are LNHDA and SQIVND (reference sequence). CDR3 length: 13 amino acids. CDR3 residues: CASSLTSAYEQYF. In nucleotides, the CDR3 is TGTGCCAGTAGTTTGACTTCCGCCTACGAGCAGTACTTC.

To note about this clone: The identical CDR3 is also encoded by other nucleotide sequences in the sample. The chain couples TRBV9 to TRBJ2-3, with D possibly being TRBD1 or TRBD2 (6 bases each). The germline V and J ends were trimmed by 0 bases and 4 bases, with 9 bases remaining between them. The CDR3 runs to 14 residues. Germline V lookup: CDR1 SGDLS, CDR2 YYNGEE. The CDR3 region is CASSVDRGADTQYF. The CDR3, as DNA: TGTGCCAGCAGCGTAGATAGGGGGGCAGATACGCAGTATTTT.

The chain's CDR3 is CASSKALDTGELFF. Here the CDR3 DNA reads TGTGCCAGCAGCAAAGCGCTTGACACCGGGGAGCTGTTTTTT. The chain employs TRBV21-1 and TRBJ2-2. TRBV21-1 is labeled a pseudogene. The CDR3 extends over 14 amino acids.

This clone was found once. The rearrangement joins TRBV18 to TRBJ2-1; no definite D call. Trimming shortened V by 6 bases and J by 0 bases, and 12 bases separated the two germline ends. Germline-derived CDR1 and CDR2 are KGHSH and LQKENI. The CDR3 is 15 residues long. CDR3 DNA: TGTGCCAGCTCCCCATCCCGCGGCTCCTACAATGAGCAGTTCTTC. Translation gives CASSPSRGSYNEQFF. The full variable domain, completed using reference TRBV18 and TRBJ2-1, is NAGVMQNPRHLVRRRGQEARLRCSPMKGHSHVYWYRQLPEEGLKFMVYLQKENIIDESGMPKERFSAEFPKEGPSILRIQQVVRGDSAAYFCASSPSRGSYNEQFFGPGTRLTVL.

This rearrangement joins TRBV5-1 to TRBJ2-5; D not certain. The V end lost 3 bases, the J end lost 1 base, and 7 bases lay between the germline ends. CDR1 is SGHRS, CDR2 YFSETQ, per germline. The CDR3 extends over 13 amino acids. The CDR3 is CASSSDGQETQYF. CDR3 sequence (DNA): TGCGCCAGCAGCTCGGACGGCCAAGAGACCCAGTACTTC.

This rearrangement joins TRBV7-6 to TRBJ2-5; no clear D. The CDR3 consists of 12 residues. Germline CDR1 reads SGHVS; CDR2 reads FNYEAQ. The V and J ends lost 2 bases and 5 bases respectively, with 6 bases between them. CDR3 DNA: TGTGCCAGCAGCTTAAGTTGGGAGACCCAGTACTTC. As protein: CASSLSWETQYF.

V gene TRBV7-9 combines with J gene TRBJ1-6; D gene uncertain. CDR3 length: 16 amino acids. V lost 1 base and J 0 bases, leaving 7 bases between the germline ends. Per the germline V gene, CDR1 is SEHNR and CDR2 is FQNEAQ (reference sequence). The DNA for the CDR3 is TGTGCCAGCAGCTTAGGCTCAGGCTCCTATAATTCACCCCTCCACTTT. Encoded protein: CASSLGSGSYNSPLHF.

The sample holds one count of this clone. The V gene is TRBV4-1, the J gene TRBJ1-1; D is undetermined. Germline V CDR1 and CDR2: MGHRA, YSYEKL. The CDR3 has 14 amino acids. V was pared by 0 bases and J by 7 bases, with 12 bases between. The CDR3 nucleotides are TGCGCCAGCAGCCAAGAGGCAGGTCGTAGTGAAGCTTTCTTT. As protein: CASSQEAGRSEAFF.

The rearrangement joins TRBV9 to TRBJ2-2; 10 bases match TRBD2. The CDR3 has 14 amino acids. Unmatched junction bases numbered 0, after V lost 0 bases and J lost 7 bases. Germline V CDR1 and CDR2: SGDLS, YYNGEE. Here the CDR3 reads CASSVGLAGGELFF. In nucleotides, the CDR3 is TGTGCCAGCAGCGTAGGACTAGCGGGCGGGGAGCTGTTTTTT.

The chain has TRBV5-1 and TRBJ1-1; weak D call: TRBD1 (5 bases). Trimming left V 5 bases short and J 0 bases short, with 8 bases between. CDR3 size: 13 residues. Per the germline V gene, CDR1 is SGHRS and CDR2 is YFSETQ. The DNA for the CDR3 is TGCGCCAGCAGACTACAGGTGAACACTGAAGCTTTCTTT. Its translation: CASRLQVNTEAFF. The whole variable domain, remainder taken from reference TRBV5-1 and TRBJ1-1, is KAGVTQTPRYLIKTRGQQVTLSCSPISGHRSVSWYQQTPGQGLQFLFEYFSETQRNKGNFPGRFSGRQFSNSRSEMNVSTLELGDSALYLCASRLQVNTEAFFGQGTRLTVV.

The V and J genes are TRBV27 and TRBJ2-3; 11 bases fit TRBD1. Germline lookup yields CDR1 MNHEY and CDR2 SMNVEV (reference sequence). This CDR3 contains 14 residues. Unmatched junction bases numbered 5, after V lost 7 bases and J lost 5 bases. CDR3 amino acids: CASIPDRGQDTQYF. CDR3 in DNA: TGTGCCAGCATTCCGGACAGGGGGCAAGATACGCAGTATTTT.